This T cell receptor (beta chain) was retrieved from a study of cytomegalovirus exposure and HLA in healthy donors. Study overall: Of the donors genotyped, 398 in all, less than 90% fell in the Caucasian-associated ancestry cluster.

Germline loops: CDR1 SGHRS, CDR2 YFSETQ. CDR3 size: 13 residues. V was cut by 0 bases and J by 7 bases, with 7 bases left in between. Both 60 Vbeta primers and 13 Jbeta primers went into the PCR. Clones were sequenced by immunoSEQ multiplex PCR, and TCRdb holds only the in-frame ones, with some missing. The sample holds approximately 190,000 clones, around 87% seen once. V usage is TRBV5-1 and J usage is TRBJ2-2; weak D call: TRBD1 (6 bases). What was sequenced was PBMCs. The sequence was obtained from a man aged 25 to 40 in good health and CMV-seronegative. The CDR3 DNA follows: TGCGCCAGCAGCTTGGAAGGGGGCGGGGAGCTGTTTTTT. Translating it yields CASSLEGGGELFF.